The 27 T cell receptor beta chains reported below all come from one sample, sequenced in a study of shared clonotypes between healthy human individuals. Produced via immunoSEQ multiplex PCR; TCRdb's table is partial and in-frame only. Altogether about 1 million clones are present, roughly 75% being singletons, with the ten largest covering over 1.3%. Sequencing was carried out using memory CD4+ T cells sorted from blood. The subset was: CD45RA-negative fraction. Receptor source: a man younger than 35 in good health.

In this sample, this clone turned up a few times. The chain combines TRBV2 with TRBJ2-7; TRBD2 agrees at 11 bases. Losses at the gene ends were 2 bases for V and 9 bases for J; bases not matched to a gene: 3. Germline V gene lookup returns CDR1 SNHLY and CDR2 FYNNEI. This CDR3 has 13 residues. In DNA form, the CDR3 reads TGTGCCAGCAGTGAACTAGCGGGAGGAGGGCAGTACTTC. Residues: CASSELAGGGQYF.

The chain has TRBV11-2 and TRBJ1-6; possible D gene TRBD1, 6 bases. Germline V gene sequence: CDR1 SGHAT, CDR2 FQNNGV. The CDR3 has 15 residues. V was trimmed by 2 bases and J by 5 bases, leaving 10 bases between them. In DNA form, the CDR3 reads TGTGCCAGCAGCTTAAGGACAGCTAATAATTCACCCCTCCACTTT. Amino acid sequence: CASSLRTANNSPLHF.

The J gene is TRBJ2-7, the V gene TRBV7-2; 14 positions match TRBD2. V lost 5 bases, J lost 4 bases, and 4 bases stayed unmatched. Germline values: CDR1 SGHTA, CDR2 FQGNSA. The length of the CDR3 is 15 residues. The CDR3 bases are TGTGCCAGCAGCGCCGGGACTAGCGGGAGTTACGAGCAGTACTTC. Translating gives CASSAGTSGSYEQYF.

The V and J genes are TRBV6-1 and TRBJ1-1; tentative D call: TRBD1 (5 bases). Germline CDR1 reads MNHNS; CDR2 reads SASEGT. CDR3 length: 13 amino acids. V lost 6 bases and J 3 bases, leaving 11 bases between the germline ends. The CDR3 nucleotides are TGTGCCAGCAGCGCCCAAGGGGACACTGAAGCTTTCTTT. Its protein is CASSAQGDTEAFF.

The chain is built from TRBV7-9 and TRBJ2-1; D not certain. The V end lost 6 bases, the J end lost 4 bases, and 4 bases lay between the germline ends. CDR3 length: 11 residues. Looked up from germline, CDR1 is SEHNR and CDR2 is FQNEAQ (reference sequence). In DNA form, the CDR3 reads TGTGCCAGCAGGTCTTACAATGAGCAGTTCTTC. Residues: CASRSYNEQFF.

This chain joins TRBV9 and TRBJ2-3; 11 positions match TRBD2. Germline V CDR1 and CDR2: SGDLS, YYNGEE. The CDR3 is made up of 19 amino acids. Trimming cost V 4 bases and J 2 bases; bases outside gene matches: 15. CDR3 in DNA: TGTGCCAGCAGCCCCCAATTAGCGGGGGGGCGGCGGAACACAGATACGCAGTATTTT. Translated, it gives CASSPQLAGGRRNTDTQYF.

Only a few counts were recorded for this clone. V is TRBV11-2 and J is TRBJ2-3; D is possibly TRBD1 or TRBD2 (7 bases each). Trimming removed 4 bases at V and 5 bases at J, with 13 bases between. Per the germline V gene, CDR1 is SGHAT and CDR2 is FQNNGV. CDR3 length equals 14 residues. The CDR3 coding sequence is TGTGCCAGCAGCTCCAGGGGGGAGGGAGATACGCAGTATTTT. Its protein product is CASSSRGEGDTQYF.

Notes on this clone: Relative to the germline gene, one junction end is altered; a read error may explain this. The chain is built from TRBV2 and TRBJ2-1, with TRBD2 matching 7 bases. The CDR3 has 11 amino acids. The germline gives CDR1 SNHLY, CDR2 FYNNEI. The chain's CDR3 is CASSSGTTDIF. For the CDR3, the DNA is TGTGCCAGCAGTTCCGGGACTACAGACATCTTC. Full variable domain (rest looked up from reference TRBV2 and TRBJ2-1): EPEVTQTPSHQVTQMGQEVILRCVPISNHLYFYWYRQILGQKVEFLVSFYNNEISEKSEIFDDQFSVERPDGSNFTLKIRSTKLEDSAMYFCASSSGTTDIFGPGTRLTVL.

DNA for the CDR3: TGTGCCAGCAGCCGCGGTTCTACAGATACGCAGTATTTT. As protein: CASSRGSTDTQYF. This chain joins TRBV4-2 and TRBJ2-3; D unclear. The CDR3 loop spans 13 amino acids. With 4 bases removed from V and 3 bases from J, the gap between germline ends came to 8 bases. The germline gives CDR1 LGHNA, CDR2 YNFKEQ.

This sequence joins TRBV6-1 and TRBJ2-2, with 7 bases aligning to TRBD2. The length of the CDR3 is 14 residues. CDR1 and CDR2 from the germline V gene are MNHNS and SASEGT. V lost 7 bases and J lost 1; bases outside the gene matches: 3. CDR3 amino acids: CASIIAGNTGELFF. In DNA, the CDR3 is TGTGCCAGCATTATAGCGGGGAACACCGGGGAGCTGTTTTTT.

This clone has a single count. The rearrangement joins TRBV11-2 to TRBJ1-1; D is possibly TRBD1 (6 bases). This CDR3 region has 15 residues. The V end was cut by 4 bases, the J end by 10 bases, with 22 bases between. Germline loops: CDR1 SGHAT, CDR2 FQNNGV. This CDR3 is CASSSSLGQPQVAFF. The DNA of the CDR3 is TGTGCCAGCAGCTCTAGCCTCGGACAGCCTCAAGTAGCTTTCTTT.

About this clone: A far larger clone is off by one base, so a read error is likely. Other DNA sequences in the same sample also yield this CDR3. The chain couples TRBV19 to TRBJ1-1; TRBD1 agrees at 8 bases. CDR1 LNHDA and CDR2 SQIVND come from the germline V gene (reference sequence). This CDR3 contains 14 residues. J lost 4 bases, V lost 8 bases, and 9 bases had no gene match. Here the CDR3 DNA reads TGTGCCAGTTGGGGAGTAACAGGGGGCACTGAAGCTTTCTTT. Protein sequence: CASWGVTGGTEAFF.

The V call is TRBV10-3, the J call TRBJ2-6; D may be TRBD1 or TRBD2 (5 bases each). The CDR3 sequence is 16 residues long. V was trimmed by 0 bases and J by 3 bases, leaving 9 bases between them. Germline CDR1 is ENHRY and CDR2 is SYGVKD. CDR3 sequence: CAISESSGLGANVLTF. The CDR3 coding sequence is TGTGCCATCAGTGAGTCTTCGGGGCTTGGGGCCAACGTCCTGACTTTC.

In this sample, this clone turned up a few times. The genes are TRBV28 and TRBJ2-1, with TRBD2 matching over 10 bases. The CDR3 spans 18 residues. J was trimmed by 0 bases and V by 4 bases; bases with no gene match: 9. From germline, CDR1 is MDHEN and CDR2 SYDVKM. The CDR3 nucleotides read TGTGCCAGCAGTTCCCAGCGGGGGGGCCTGAGCTCCTACAATGAGCAGTTCTTC. It is translated as CASSSQRGGLSSYNEQFF.

Written as DNA, the CDR3 is TGTGCCAGCAGTCTCTCTCGGCCCACAGATACGCAGTATTTT. The encoded protein is CASSLSRPTDTQYF. The chain uses TRBV7-9 and TRBJ2-3; D remains unclear. Germline assignment: CDR1 SEHNR and CDR2 FQNEAQ (reference sequence). The length of the CDR3 is 14 residues. V was cut by 6 bases and J by 2 bases, with 12 bases left in between.

This clone occurred once. This chain joins TRBV6-5 and TRBJ2-1; weak D call: TRBD1 (6 bases). Per the germline V gene, CDR1 is MNHEY and CDR2 is SVGAGI. V shed 5 bases and J shed 4 bases, with 12 bases lying between them. This CDR3 spans 14 amino acids. This chain's CDR3 is CASSPGQLYNEQFF. Here the CDR3 DNA reads TGTGCCAGCAGTCCCGGACAGTTATACAATGAGCAGTTCTTC.

The J gene is TRBJ2-2, the V gene TRBV5-5, with D tentatively TRBD2 (5 bases). CDR3 length equals 13 residues. Trimming pared 1 base from V and 6 bases from J, leaving 7 bases between. The V gene's germline CDR1 is SGHKS and CDR2 YYEKEE (reference sequence). The DNA of the CDR3 is TGTGCCAGCAGCTTGATGGGAGCCGGGGAGCTGTTTTTT. This encodes CASSLMGAGELFF.

DNA for the CDR3: TGTGCCAGCAGACCCTCCTCCGGGACCCACTCCTACGAGCAGTACTTC. Residues: CASRPSSGTHSYEQYF. The chain couples TRBV6-6 to TRBJ2-7; either TRBD1 or TRBD2 may supply D (5 bases each). Trimming left V 6 bases short and J 0 bases short, with 18 bases between. Germline V lookup: CDR1 MNHNY, CDR2 SVGAGI (reference sequence). This CDR3 spans 16 amino acids.

The CDR3 region is CASRDTSRSPLHF. Written as DNA, the CDR3 is TGTGCCAGCAGAGACACCTCCCGTTCACCCCTCCACTTT. The chain couples TRBV25-1 to TRBJ1-6, with D hard to call. The CDR3 has 13 amino acids. Germline V CDR1 and CDR2: MGHDK, SYGVNS. The V end lost 6 bases, the J end lost 9 bases, and 12 bases lay between the germline ends.

The chain combines TRBV6-1 with TRBJ1-2; the match to TRBD1 covers 9 bases. V was pared by 0 bases and J by 8 bases, with 4 bases of the junction left unmatched. This CDR3 region has 14 residues. Per the germline V gene, CDR1 is MNHNS and CDR2 is SASEGT. CDR3 in amino acids: CASSEAQGAWGYTF. CDR3 nucleotides: TGTGCCAGCAGTGAAGCACAGGGGGCGTGGGGCTACACCTTC.

The chain has TRBV28 and TRBJ1-5; no reliable D call. Germline CDR1 is MDHEN and CDR2 is SYDVKM. The CDR3 covers 15 residues. Trimming pared 3 bases from V and 4 bases from J, leaving 13 bases between. DNA of the CDR3: TGTGCCAGCAGTTTGATTCGACGGTCGAATCAGCCCCAGCATTTT. Translation gives CASSLIRRSNQPQHF. Together with reference TRBV28 and TRBJ1-5, the CDR3 gives the full variable domain: DVKVTQSSRYLVKRTGEKVFLECVQDMDHENMFWYRQDPGLGLRLIYFSYDVKMKEKGDIPEGYSVSREKKERFSLILESASTNQTSMYLCASSLIRRSNQPQHFGDGTRLSIL.

The J gene is TRBJ1-5, the V gene TRBV6-6; 7 bases align to TRBD1. This CDR3 has 14 amino acids. With V trimmed by 5 bases and J by 3 bases, 4 bases remained unmatched. From germline, CDR1 is MNHNY and CDR2 SVGAGI (reference sequence). In DNA form, the CDR3 reads TGTGCCAGCAGTCGACAGGGTCCCAATCAGCCCCAGCATTTT. The encoded protein is CASSRQGPNQPQHF.

The rearrangement links TRBV5-1 to TRBJ1-2; a weak D match, TRBD1 (5 bases). V was clipped by 0 bases and J by 0 bases, with 9 bases between them. The germline CDR1 and CDR2 sequences are SGHRS and YFSETQ. This CDR3 comprises 15 residues. CDR3 DNA sequence: TGCGCCAGCAGCTTGGCTCGGGGGGCTAACTATGGCTACACCTTC. Residues: CASSLARGANYGYTF.

The chain combines TRBV6-6 with TRBJ2-1; D is perhaps TRBD2 (6 bases). V lost 5 bases and J lost 7, with 18 bases in between. The CDR3 length is 15 residues. Germline V gene sequence: CDR1 MNHNY, CDR2 SVGAGI (reference sequence). The CDR3 is CASSGGNFRRNEQFF. DNA of the CDR3: TGTGCCAGCAGTGGGGGGAACTTTCGGAGAAATGAGCAGTTCTTC.

This clone was seen once. The chain links TRBV27 to TRBJ1-3; TRBD1 matches 7 bases. CDR1 is MNHEY, CDR2 SMNVEV, per germline (reference sequence). J lost 0 bases, V lost 5 bases, and 7 bases had no gene match. This CDR3 spans 16 amino acids. This CDR3 reads CASSPTGTASGNTIYF. DNA of the CDR3: TGTGCCAGCAGTCCGACAGGGACGGCCTCTGGAAACACCATATATTTT.

Only one count was recorded for this clone. J is TRBJ1-1 and V is TRBV4-1, with D maybe TRBD1 (5 bases). The CDR3 is 15 residues long. Trimming removed 1 base at V and 7 bases at J, with 16 bases between. In germline, CDR1 is MGHRA, CDR2 YSYEKL. The CDR3 DNA reads as TGCGCCAGCAGCCAAGTCATTTATGGGACCCTTGAAGCTTTCTTT. It encodes CASSQVIYGTLEAFF.

The chain combines TRBV6-1 with TRBJ2-1, with a weak D call TRBD1 (5 bases). CDR1 and CDR2 (germline): MNHNS, SASEGT. There are 15 residues in the CDR3. The germline V and J ends were trimmed by 3 bases and 5 bases, with 14 bases remaining between them. The CDR3 region is CASSDMGQPNNEQFF. Written as DNA, the CDR3 is TGTGCCAGCAGTGACATGGGGCAGCCGAACAATGAGCAGTTCTTC.